These 4 T cell receptor beta chains were sequenced from one sample in a study of identical twins. TCRdb re-called the 5' RACE reads with MiXCR, one entry per CDR3 protein. The sample gives under 350,000 distinct CDR3 sequences, roughly 9.8% of which show up once; approximately 6.6% is in the top ten. These data were also filed under a second study, of yellow fever vaccine responses in identical twins.

The sequenced material came from CD8+ T cells sorted from blood. The receptors were gathered from a young woman in good health.

This clonotype has a handful of counts. This sequence joins TRBV6-1 and TRBJ2-1, with 11 bases fitting TRBD2. The V gene end was trimmed by 7 bases and the J gene end by 5 bases; junction bases not matched to a gene: 4. The CDR3 loop spans 14 amino acids. The germline CDR1 and CDR2 sequences are MNHNS and SASEGT. The CDR3 DNA reads as TGTGCCAGCAAAGCTAGCGGGGGGCACAATGAGCAGTTCTTC. Translated: CASKASGGHNEQFF.

This clonotype was seen many times. The chain employs TRBV12-3 or TRBV12-4 and TRBJ2-5; D gene ambiguous. The CDR3 is 16 amino acids. Trimming took 6 bases from V and 5 from J, leaving 22 bases between them. This CDR3 is CASRSRDAVLVETQYF. The CDR3 bases are TGTGCCAGCAGGAGCCGTGACGCAGTCCTTGTCGAGACCCAGTACTTC.

As DNA, the CDR3 is TGTGCCAGCAGCCAGGAGCGCAATGAGCAGTTCTTC. This translates into CASSQERNEQFF. The chain is built from TRBV14 and TRBJ2-1; D not resolved. This CDR3 is 12 amino acids long. From germline, CDR1 is SGHDN and CDR2 FVKESK. The germline V and J ends were trimmed by 3 bases and 6 bases, with 6 bases remaining between them. Looking up the rest from reference TRBV14 and TRBJ2-1 gives the full variable domain: EAGVTQFPSHSVIEKGQTVTLRCDPISGHDNLYWYRRVMGKEIKFLLHFVKESKQDESGMPNNRFLAERTGGTYSTLKVQPAELEDSGVYFCASSQERNEQFFGPGTRLTVL.

The V and J genes are TRBV5-6 and TRBJ2-1; D not certain. CDR1 and CDR2 (germline): SGHDT, YYEEEE. Trimming removed 4 bases at V and 5 bases at J, with 10 bases between. The CDR3 contains 13 residues. The CDR3 nucleotides read TGTGCCAGCAGCCTACCATCGGACAATGAGCAGTTCTTC. As protein: CASSLPSDNEQFF.